This TCR beta chain stems from a study of cytomegalovirus exposure and HLA in healthy donors. Regarding this clone: Other DNA variants within this sample encode the same CDR3.

The PCR contained 60 Vbeta and 13 Jbeta primers. Sequenced by immunoSEQ multiplex PCR; TCRdb stores in-frame clones only, minus some. The repertoire holds about 180,000 clones, with around 80% as singletons. After removal of 0 bases from V and 3 bases from J, the junction contained 1 base not matched to a gene. From germline, CDR1 is SGHTA and CDR2 FQGNSA. This CDR3 has 15 amino acids. The J gene is TRBJ1-3, the V gene TRBV7-2; 8 positions agree with TRBD1. The source is a man aged 40-55 years in good health and CMV-seronegative. The sample was PBMCs. CDR3: CASSLATGGGNTIYF. CDR3 DNA: TGTGCCAGCAGCTTAGCCACAGGGGGTGGAAACACCATATATTTT.